Sequencing of this T cell receptor (beta chain) was carried out in a study of T cell responses to AZD1222 COVID-19 vaccine. Measured with immunoSEQ multiplex PCR; TCRdb has only the in-frame clones, and not every one. The sample consists of about 140,000 clones, around 89% of them appearing once. The CDR3 extends over 12 amino acids. V was pared by 4 bases and J by 6 bases, with 10 bases between. From germline, CDR1 is LGHDT and CDR2 YNNKEL (reference sequence). The sequencing here drew on peripheral blood, taken on day 0 of AZD1222 vaccination. V usage is TRBV3-1 (or the pseudogene TRBV3-2) and J usage is TRBJ2-7, with D unclear. The TCR originated in an adult in good health. CDR3 sequence (DNA): TGTGCCAGCAGCCTGTCCCTGGGCGAGCAGTACTTC. This sequence encodes CASSLSLGEQYF.